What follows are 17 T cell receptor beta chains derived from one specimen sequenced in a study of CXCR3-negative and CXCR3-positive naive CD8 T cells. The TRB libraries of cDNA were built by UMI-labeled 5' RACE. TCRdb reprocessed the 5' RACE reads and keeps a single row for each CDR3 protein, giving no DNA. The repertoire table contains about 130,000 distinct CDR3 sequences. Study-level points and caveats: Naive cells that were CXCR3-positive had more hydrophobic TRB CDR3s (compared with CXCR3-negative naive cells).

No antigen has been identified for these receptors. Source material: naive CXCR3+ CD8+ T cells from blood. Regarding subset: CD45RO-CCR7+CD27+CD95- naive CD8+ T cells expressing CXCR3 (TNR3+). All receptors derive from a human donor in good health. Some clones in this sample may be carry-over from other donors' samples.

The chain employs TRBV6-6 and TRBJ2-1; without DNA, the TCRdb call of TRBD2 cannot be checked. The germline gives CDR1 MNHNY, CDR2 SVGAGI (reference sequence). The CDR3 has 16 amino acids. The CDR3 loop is CASSYSSETRDNEQFF.

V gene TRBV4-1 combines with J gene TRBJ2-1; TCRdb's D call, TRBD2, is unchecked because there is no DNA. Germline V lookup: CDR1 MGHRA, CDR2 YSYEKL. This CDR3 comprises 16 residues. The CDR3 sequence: CASSQLLAGAYNEQFF.

CDR3 sequence: CASSSIWTDISYNEQFF. The rearrangement joins TRBV6-2 or TRBV6-3 to TRBJ2-1; no DNA is available, so the TRBD1 call from TCRdb remains unchecked. The CDR3 extends over 17 amino acids. Germline-derived CDR1 and CDR2 are MNHEY and SVGEGT.

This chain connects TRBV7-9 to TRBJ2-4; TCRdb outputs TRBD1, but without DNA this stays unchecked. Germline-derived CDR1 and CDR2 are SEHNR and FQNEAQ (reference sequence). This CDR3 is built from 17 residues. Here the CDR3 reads CASSLEPGNDAKNNQYF.

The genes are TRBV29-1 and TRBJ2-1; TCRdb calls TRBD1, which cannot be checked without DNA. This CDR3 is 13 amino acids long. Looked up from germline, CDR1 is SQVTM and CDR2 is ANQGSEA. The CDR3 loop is CSVDRESYNEQFF.

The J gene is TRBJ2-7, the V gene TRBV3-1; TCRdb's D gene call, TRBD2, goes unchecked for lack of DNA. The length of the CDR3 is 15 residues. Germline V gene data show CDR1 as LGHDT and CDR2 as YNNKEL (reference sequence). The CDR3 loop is CASSQGLANSYEQYF.

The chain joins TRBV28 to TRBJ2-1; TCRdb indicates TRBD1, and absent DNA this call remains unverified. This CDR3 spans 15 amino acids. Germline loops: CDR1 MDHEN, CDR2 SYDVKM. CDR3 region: CASSVFGTEYNEQFF.

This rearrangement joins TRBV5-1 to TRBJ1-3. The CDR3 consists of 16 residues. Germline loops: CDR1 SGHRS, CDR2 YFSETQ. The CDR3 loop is CASSSGTAGAGNTIYF.

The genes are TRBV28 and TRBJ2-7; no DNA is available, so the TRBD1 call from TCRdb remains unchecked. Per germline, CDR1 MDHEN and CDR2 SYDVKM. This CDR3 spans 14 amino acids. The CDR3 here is CASGVGTGPDEQYF.

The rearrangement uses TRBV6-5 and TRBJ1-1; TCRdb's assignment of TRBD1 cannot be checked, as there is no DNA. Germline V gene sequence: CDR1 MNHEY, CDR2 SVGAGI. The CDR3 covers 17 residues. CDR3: CASSYTGTGVGVTEAFF.

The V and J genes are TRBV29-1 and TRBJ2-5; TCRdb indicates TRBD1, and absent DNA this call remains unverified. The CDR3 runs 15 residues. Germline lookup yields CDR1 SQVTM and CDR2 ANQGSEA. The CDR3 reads CSVTGQGRLWETQYF.

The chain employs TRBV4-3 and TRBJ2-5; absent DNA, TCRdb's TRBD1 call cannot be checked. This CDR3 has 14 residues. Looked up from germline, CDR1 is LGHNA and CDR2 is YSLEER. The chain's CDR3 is CASSQDPRGETQYF.

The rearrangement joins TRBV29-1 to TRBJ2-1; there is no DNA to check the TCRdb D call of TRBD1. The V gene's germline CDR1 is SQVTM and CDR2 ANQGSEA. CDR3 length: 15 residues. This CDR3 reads CSVEGRESSYNEQFF.

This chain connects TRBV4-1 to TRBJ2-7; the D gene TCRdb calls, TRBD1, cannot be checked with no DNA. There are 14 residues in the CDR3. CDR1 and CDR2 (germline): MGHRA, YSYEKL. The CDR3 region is CASSSRQGDYEQYF.

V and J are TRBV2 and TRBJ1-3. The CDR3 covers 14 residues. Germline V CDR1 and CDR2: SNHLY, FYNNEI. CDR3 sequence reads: CASSPRNNRNTIYF.

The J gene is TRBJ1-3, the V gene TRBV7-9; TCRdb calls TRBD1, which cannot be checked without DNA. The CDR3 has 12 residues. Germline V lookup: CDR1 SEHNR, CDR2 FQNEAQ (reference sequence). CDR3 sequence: CASGAAGNTIYF.

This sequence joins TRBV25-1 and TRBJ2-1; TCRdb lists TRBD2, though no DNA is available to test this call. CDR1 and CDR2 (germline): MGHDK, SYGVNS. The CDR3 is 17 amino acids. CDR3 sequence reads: CASSEYGSGDPYNEQFF.